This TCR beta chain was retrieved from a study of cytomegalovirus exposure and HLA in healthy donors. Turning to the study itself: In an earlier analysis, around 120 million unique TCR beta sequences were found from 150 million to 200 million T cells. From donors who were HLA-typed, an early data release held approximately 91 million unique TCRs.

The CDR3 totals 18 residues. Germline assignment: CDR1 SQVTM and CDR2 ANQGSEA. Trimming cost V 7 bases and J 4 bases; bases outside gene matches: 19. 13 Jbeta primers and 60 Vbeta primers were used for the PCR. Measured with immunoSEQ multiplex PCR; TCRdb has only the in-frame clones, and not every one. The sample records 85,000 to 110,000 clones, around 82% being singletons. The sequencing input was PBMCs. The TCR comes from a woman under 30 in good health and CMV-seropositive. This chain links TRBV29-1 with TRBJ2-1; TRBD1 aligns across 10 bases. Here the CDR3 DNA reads TGCAGCGCACGATCTGGAGGCTGGGGGGACAGGGGATACAATGAGCAGTTCTTC. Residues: CSARSGGWGDRGYNEQFF.